This TCR beta chain was recovered during a study of cytomegalovirus exposure and HLA in healthy donors. As for the study in general: The study's early data release held about 80 million unique TCRs from HLA-typed donors. Study-wide findings and caveats: The Asian-associated ancestry cluster reportedly had fewer N-insertions than the roughly 670-donor mean in a later analysis.

On this clone itself: Antigen specificity is unknown.

Trimming cost V 4 bases and J 0 bases, with 10 bases left between them. Germline CDR1 and CDR2: SGHTA and FQGNSA. The CDR3 length is 16 residues. In the PCR, 60 Vbeta and 13 Jbeta primers were used. The assay was immunoSEQ multiplex PCR, and TCRdb's table has in-frame clones only and misses some. The sample carries 150,000 or so clones, more than 65% recorded once. The specimen was PBMCs. This sequence joins TRBV7-2 and TRBJ2-6; no clear D gene. The sequence came from a man aged 50-60 years in good health and CMV-seropositive. The CDR3 is CASSSRSGSGANVLTF. The CDR3 bases are TGTGCCAGCAGCTCTCGGTCGGGCTCTGGGGCCAACGTCCTGACTTTC.